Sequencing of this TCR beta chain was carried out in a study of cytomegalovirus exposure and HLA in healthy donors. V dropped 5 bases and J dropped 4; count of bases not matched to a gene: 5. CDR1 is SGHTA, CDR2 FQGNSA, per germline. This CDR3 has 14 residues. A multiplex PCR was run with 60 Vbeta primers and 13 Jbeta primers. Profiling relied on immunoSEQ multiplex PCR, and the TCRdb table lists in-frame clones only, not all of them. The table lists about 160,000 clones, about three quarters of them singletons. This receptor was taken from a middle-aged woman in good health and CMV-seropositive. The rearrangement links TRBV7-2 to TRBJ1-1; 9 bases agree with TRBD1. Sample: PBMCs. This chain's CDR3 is CASSTWTGATEAFF. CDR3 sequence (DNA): TGTGCCAGCAGCACCTGGACAGGGGCCACTGAAGCTTTCTTT.